These 23 T cell receptor beta chains were all obtained from the same sample, sequenced in a study of T cells after yellow fever vaccination. TCRdb redid the calling of the 5' RACE reads with MiXCR, one entry per CDR3 protein. The table has a few hundred thousand distinct CDR3 sequences, around 3.6% seen once. The source was PBMCs, collected on the day of the yellow fever booster vaccination. Receptors were obtained from a young man who received the YFV17D yellow fever vaccine.

Only a few counts were recorded for this clonotype. J is TRBJ1-1 and V is TRBV14; D is undetermined. Germline-derived CDR1 and CDR2 are SGHDN and FVKESK. The CDR3 is made up of 13 amino acids. The V and J ends lost 4 bases and 1 base respectively, with 7 bases between them. The chain's CDR3 is CASSRNRNTEAFF. The CDR3 DNA is TGTGCCAGCAGCCGAAACAGGAACACTGAAGCTTTCTTT.

The J gene is TRBJ2-6, the V gene TRBV7-3; 8 nucleotides match TRBD2. The germline V gene has CDR1 SGHTA and CDR2 FQGTGA. The V gene end was trimmed by 2 bases and the J gene end by 3 bases; junction bases not matched to a gene: 18. The CDR3 length is 21 residues. This CDR3 is CASSLYPTWAGGSVGANVLTF. The CDR3 bases are TGTGCCAGCAGCTTATACCCAACGTGGGCGGGGGGCTCGGTTGGGGCCAACGTCCTGACTTTC.

V gene TRBV12-3 or TRBV12-4 combines with J gene TRBJ1-2; D unclear. Between the trimmed V and J ends, which lost 4 bases and 5 bases, there was a span of 17 bases. The CDR3 has 15 residues. CDR3 sequence (DNA): TGTGCCAGCAGTTCTCCGAGCGGAACCAGTTATGGCTACACCTTC. It yields the protein CASSSPSGTSYGYTF.

This clonotype was detected ten times or more. The chain uses TRBV6-5 and TRBJ2-5, with unresolved D. Between the trimmed V and J ends, which lost 1 base and 6 bases, there was a span of 3 bases. Germline CDR1 is MNHEY and CDR2 is SVGAGI. This CDR3 has 11 amino acids. In DNA form, the CDR3 reads TGTGCCAGCAGTTACTTACAGACCCAGTACTTC. Protein sequence: CASSYLQTQYF.

This clonotype has just a few counts. The rearrangement joins TRBV5-1 to TRBJ2-5; perhaps D is TRBD1 or TRBD2 (5 bases each). CDR1 is SGHRS and CDR2 is YFSETQ in the germline V gene. This CDR3 contains 14 residues. V was shortened by 4 bases and J by 5 bases, with 15 bases between the two germline ends. The CDR3 DNA reads TGCGCCAGCAGCCCGGACGGGGCCGAGGAGACCCAGTACTTC. Encoded protein: CASSPDGAEETQYF.

This clonotype occurred many times. The V gene is TRBV7-2, the J gene TRBJ2-7; tentative D call: TRBD2 (6 bases). Germline V gives CDR1 SGHTA, CDR2 FQGNSA. V was trimmed by 5 bases and J by 3 bases, leaving 14 bases between them. The CDR3 runs 14 residues. The chain's CDR3 is CASSQPGLDYEQYF. The CDR3 DNA reads TGTGCCAGCAGCCAGCCGGGACTGGACTACGAGCAGTACTTC.

This clonotype was seen many times. The V and J genes are TRBV5-1 and TRBJ1-1; possibly TRBD1 for D (6 bases). Trimming took off 4 bases at V and 0 bases at J, with 13 bases between the two ends. The CDR3 loop spans 15 amino acids. From germline, CDR1 is SGHRS and CDR2 YFSETQ. The DNA for the CDR3 is TGCGCCAGCAGCAACAGGGAGGGCATGAACACTGAAGCTTTCTTT. Amino acids: CASSNREGMNTEAFF. The variable domain in full, completed from reference TRBV5-1 and TRBJ1-1, reads KAGVTQTPRYLIKTRGQQVTLSCSPISGHRSVSWYQQTPGQGLQFLFEYFSETQRNKGNFPGRFSGRQFSNSRSEMNVSTLELGDSALYLCASSNREGMNTEAFFGQGTRLTVV.

This clonotype was found many times. The chain recombines TRBV5-1 with TRBJ1-4; D remains ambiguous. Trimming stripped 2 bases from V and 4 bases from J, with 9 bases between. The germline gives CDR1 SGHRS, CDR2 YFSETQ. The CDR3 extends over 14 amino acids. The CDR3 DNA sequence: TGCGCCAGCAGCTTAGGACGGAATAATGAAAAACTGTTTTTT. This codes for CASSLGRNNEKLFF.

This clonotype was seen repeatedly, ten times or more. The J gene is TRBJ1-2, the V gene TRBV4-3; D not resolved. V gave up 0 bases and J gave up 7 bases, with 9 bases separating them. Germline CDR1 reads LGHNA; CDR2 reads YSLEER. The CDR3 extends over 13 amino acids. The CDR3 nucleotides read TGCGCCAGCAGCCAAGATCAAGCAGGTGGCTACACCTTC. This encodes CASSQDQAGGYTF.

This clonotype was counted at least ten times. The J gene is TRBJ1-6, the V gene TRBV4-2; 8 bases are a match to TRBD1. The V gene's germline CDR1 is LGHNA and CDR2 YNFKEQ. Trimming cost V 4 bases and J 7 bases; bases outside gene matches: 3. There are 14 residues in the CDR3. The DNA for the CDR3 is TGTGCCAGCAGCCGTGGACAGGGAAATTCACCCCTCCACTTT. Translating it yields CASSRGQGNSPLHF.

The genes are TRBV6-2 or TRBV6-3 and TRBJ2-3, with D hard to call. Trimming took off 2 bases at V and 2 bases at J, with 8 bases between the two ends. This CDR3 has 14 amino acids. CDR1 and CDR2 from the germline V gene are MNHEY and SVGEGT. The DNA for the CDR3 is TGTGCCAGCAGTTACAGAGAACTCACAGATACGCAGTATTTT. This codes for CASSYRELTDTQYF.

This clonotype has at least ten counts. The J gene is TRBJ2-3, the V gene TRBV28; D is unresolved. Germline CDR1 reads MDHEN; CDR2 reads SYDVKM. The CDR3 runs 15 residues. Trimming left V 7 bases short and J 5 bases short, with 19 bases between. This chain's CDR3 is CASTLVKGVGDTQYF. CDR3 in DNA: TGTGCCAGCACCCTGGTTAAAGGCGTCGGAGATACGCAGTATTTT.

The chain couples TRBV12-3 or TRBV12-4 to TRBJ2-1, with 8 bases fitting TRBD2. The trim removed 6 bases at V and 9 bases at J, leaving 13 bases unmatched. There are 15 residues in the CDR3. DNA of the CDR3: TGTGCCAGCAGGGAACCGGGACTAGACGGCGGTGAGCAGTTCTTC. This encodes CASREPGLDGGEQFF.

This clonotype was seen only a few times. The genes are TRBV6-6 and TRBJ2-3; TRBD2 matches 9 bases. CDR1 is MNHNY, CDR2 SVGAGI, per germline (reference sequence). CDR3 length equals 15 residues. Losses at the gene ends were 2 bases for V and 4 bases for J; bases not matched to a gene: 4. CDR3 coding DNA: TGTGCCAGCAGTTACGGCGGGGGGGATGCAGATACGCAGTATTTT. Its protein is CASSYGGGDADTQYF.

This clonotype has only a few counts. In nucleotides, the CDR3 is TGCGCCAGCAGCTTGTTACAGGGGAATGAAAAACTGTTTTTT. It codes for CASSLLQGNEKLFF. This chain links TRBV5-1 with TRBJ1-4, with 7 bases fitting TRBD1. V dropped 1 base and J dropped 5; count of bases not matched to a gene: 2. Germline values: CDR1 SGHRS, CDR2 YFSETQ. This CDR3 contains 14 residues.

In regard to this clonotype: One junction end disagrees with the germline gene, perhaps due to a read error. V is TRBV7-7 and J is TRBJ2-3; D gene uncertain. Germline CDR1 reads SSHAT; CDR2 reads FNYEAQ (reference sequence). The CDR3 spans 13 residues. In DNA, the CDR3 is TGTGCTAGCAGTTACCGACGTGGAGATACGCAGTATTTT. It translates to CASSYRRGDTQYF.

This clonotype occurred a few times. The CDR3 nucleotides read TGTGCCATCAGTGAGTCGGGGGCACGGACTAGCGGGGGGCCTTTTCAAGAGACCCAGTACTTC. Residues: CAISESGARTSGGPFQETQYF. V is TRBV10-3 and J is TRBJ2-5; TRBD2 aligns across 14 bases. The CDR3 has 21 residues. Unmatched junction bases numbered 14, after V lost 0 bases and J lost 2 bases. CDR1 and CDR2 (germline): ENHRY, SYGVKD.

This clonotype was detected ten times or more. The chain recombines TRBV7-9 with TRBJ2-1, with TRBD2 identical over 7 bases. The CDR3 has 16 amino acids. With 7 bases clipped from V and 0 bases from J, the junction kept 9 bases outside the gene matches. Germline-derived CDR1 and CDR2 are SEHNR and FQNEAQ (reference sequence). The CDR3 DNA reads TGTGCCAGCATCACACAGCGGGGAAGCTCCTACAATGAGCAGTTCTTC. Translated, it gives CASITQRGSSYNEQFF.

The V call is TRBV27, the J call TRBJ1-5; D unresolved. V gave up 2 bases and J gave up 0 bases, with 11 bases separating them. There are 16 residues in the CDR3. Looked up from germline, CDR1 is MNHEY and CDR2 is SMNVEV (reference sequence). CDR3 DNA sequence: TGTGCCAGCAGTTTAGTTTGGTCGGTTAGCAATCAGCCCCAGCATTTT. Residues: CASSLVWSVSNQPQHF.

This clonotype has ten or more counts. V usage is TRBV23-1 and J usage is TRBJ2-1, with D unclear. TRBV23-1 is an open reading frame whose function is uncertain. The CDR3 is 16 residues long. The V gene lost 3 bases and the J gene lost 1 base, with 13 bases spanning the gap. The CDR3 loop reads CASSHGPTDSYNEQFF. The CDR3 DNA reads TGCGCCAGCAGTCATGGCCCGACGGATTCCTACAATGAGCAGTTCTTC.

This clonotype was picked up a small number of times. V gene TRBV4-2 combines with J gene TRBJ2-1, with a possible D match to TRBD1 (6 bases). V was cut by 1 base and J by 10 bases, with 14 bases left in between. CDR3 size: 14 residues. The germline V gene encodes CDR1 LGHNA and CDR2 YNFKEQ. CDR3 protein: CASSQAYRVGEQFF. The DNA of the CDR3 is TGTGCCAGCAGCCAAGCCTACAGGGTAGGGGAGCAGTTCTTC.

This clonotype was found a few times. The chain carries TRBV5-4 and TRBJ1-5, with TRBD1 matching over 11 bases. The CDR3 is 15 residues long. Germline V CDR1 and CDR2: SGHNT, YYREEE (reference sequence). V lost 4 bases to trimming and J lost 7 bases; unmatched junction nucleotides: 7. DNA for the CDR3: TGTGCCAGCAGCCAGGACAGGGGGCGTGGACAGCCCCAGCATTTT. Protein: CASSQDRGRGQPQHF.

Ten or more counts support this clonotype. Since the CDR3 does not end with the conserved phenylalanine or tryptophan, this likely comes from a read error. The chain has TRBV5-5 and TRBJ1-6; D is uncertain. The CDR3 extends over 14 amino acids. Trimming stripped 0 bases from V and 10 bases from J, with 11 bases between. The germline V gene encodes CDR1 SGHKS and CDR2 YYEKEE (reference sequence). The CDR3 coding sequence is TGTGCCAGCAGCTTGGACGGATATGGCTCACCCCTCCACCTT. Encoded protein: CASSLDGYGSPLHL.